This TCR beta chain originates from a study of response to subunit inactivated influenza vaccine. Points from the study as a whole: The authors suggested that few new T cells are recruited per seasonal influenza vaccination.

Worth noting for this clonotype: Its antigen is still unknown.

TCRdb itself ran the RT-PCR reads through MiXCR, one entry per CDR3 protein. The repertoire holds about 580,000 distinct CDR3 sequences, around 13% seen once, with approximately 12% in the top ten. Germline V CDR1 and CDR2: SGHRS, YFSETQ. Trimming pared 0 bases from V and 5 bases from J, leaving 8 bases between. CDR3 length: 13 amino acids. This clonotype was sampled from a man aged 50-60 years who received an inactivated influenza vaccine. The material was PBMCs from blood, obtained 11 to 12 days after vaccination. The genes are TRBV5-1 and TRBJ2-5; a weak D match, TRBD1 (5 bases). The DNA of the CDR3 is TGCGCCAGCAGCTTGGAGGGGTTTGAGACCCAGTACTTC. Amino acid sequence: CASSLEGFETQYF.